This note documents a single T cell receptor beta chain sequence. Its target is unknown. Generated by immunoSEQ multiplex PCR, the TCRdb table keeps only in-frame clones and is missing some. The repertoire consists of over 850,000 clones, with around 78% occurring once and the leading ten covering under 0.65%. From germline, CDR1 is DFQATT and CDR2 SNEGSKA (reference sequence). Trimming took off 1 base at V and 8 bases at J, with 8 bases between the two ends. CDR3 length: 11 amino acids. The data originate from a study of shared clonotypes between healthy human individuals. Broader study findings: Naive CD4 clonotypes were shared across a handful of donors at 4.5% to 6%.

What was sequenced was memory CD4+ T cells from PBMCs. Subset specified: CD45RA-negative fraction. The TCR was taken from a man aged 18 to 29 in good health. Some clones in this sample may be carry-over from other donors' samples. This chain links TRBV20-1 with TRBJ1-2; D is undetermined. CDR3: CSARVTEGYTF. In DNA, the CDR3 is TGCAGTGCTAGAGTGACCGAAGGCTACACCTTC.